The 17 T cell receptor beta chains below were found in one sample sequenced in a study of Ad26.COV2.S vaccination and SARS-CoV-2 variants. Data came from immunoSEQ multiplex PCR; TCRdb stores just in-frame clones and leaves some out. Of 300,000 to 500,000 clones listed, more than 85% are singletons. Treatment meaning: about 20 received Ad26.COV2.S at low or high dose, single or two shots; roughly five received placebo; per-sample allocation not given. Following the first vaccine or placebo injection, samples were taken on day 63. Sequencing was performed on peripheral blood, taken in a trial of Ad26.COV2.S vaccine versus placebo. Receptors were obtained from a person aged 18-65 years who received the Ad26.COV2.S COVID-19 vaccine or a placebo.

This sequence joins TRBV6-4 and TRBJ1-3, with 9 bases aligning to TRBD1. The germline V gene encodes CDR1 MRHNA and CDR2 SNTAGT. The trim removed 4 bases at V and 3 bases at J, leaving 4 bases unmatched. The CDR3 has 15 amino acids. The CDR3 spells CASSVDRGYGNTIYF. The CDR3 DNA is TGTGCCAGCAGTGTGGACAGGGGTTATGGAAACACCATATATTTT.

The chain joins TRBV5-4 to TRBJ2-1; 9 bases are a match to TRBD2. CDR1 and CDR2 from the germline V gene are SGHNT and YYREEE (reference sequence). V was clipped by 5 bases and J by 4 bases; unmatched bases: 13. The CDR3 runs to 17 residues. CDR3 in DNA: TGTGCCAGCAGTCCGGGCGGGGGGGCTACCCTTTACAATGAGCAGTTCTTC. Translated, it gives CASSPGGGATLYNEQFF.

The chain couples TRBV11-2 to TRBJ2-1; D is possibly TRBD2 (7 bases). Germline V gene sequence: CDR1 SGHAT, CDR2 FQNNGV. Trimming cost V 4 bases and J 6 bases, with 22 bases left between them. The CDR3 runs 17 residues. CDR3 nucleotide sequence: TGTGCCAGCAGCTCCCGAGAATGGGGGGGGCGAATCAATGAGCAGTTCTTC. Protein product: CASSSREWGGRINEQFF.

The chain couples TRBV10-2 to TRBJ1-3; D ambiguous. With 7 bases removed from V and 6 bases from J, the gap between germline ends came to 16 bases. Germline CDR1 and CDR2: WSHSY and SAAADI. This CDR3 comprises 14 residues. This chain's CDR3 is CASTLSGVENTIYF. CDR3 DNA sequence: TGCGCCAGCACGCTATCGGGCGTCGAAAACACCATATATTTT.

The V gene is TRBV13, the J gene TRBJ2-1; 8 bases line up with TRBD2. The length of the CDR3 is 19 residues. V was clipped by 5 bases and J by 0 bases; unmatched bases: 15. The germline V gene has CDR1 PRHDT and CDR2 FYEKMQ (reference sequence). CDR3 region: CASSLFGGAATSSYNEQFF. CDR3 DNA: TGTGCCAGCAGCCTCTTCGGGGGGGCCGCAACATCCTCCTACAATGAGCAGTTCTTC.

The V gene is TRBV19, the J gene TRBJ2-7, with a tentative D call TRBD1 (6 bases). This CDR3 is built from 15 residues. Germline assignment: CDR1 LNHDA and CDR2 SQIVND (reference sequence). V was cut by 3 bases and J by 6 bases, with 18 bases left in between. DNA of the CDR3: TGTGCCAGTAGTATCGGGACAAGCTGGGTGGCCGAGCAGTACTTC. Translating it yields CASSIGTSWVAEQYF.

This clone was counted once. The chain joins TRBV3-1 (or the pseudogene TRBV3-2) to TRBJ1-3; D gene uncertain. V lost 0 bases, J lost 4 bases, and 13 bases lay in between. Per the germline V gene, CDR1 is LGHDT and CDR2 is YNNKEL (reference sequence). This CDR3 has 16 residues. The CDR3 reads CASSQDQGSLGNTIYF. DNA for the CDR3: TGTGCCAGCAGCCAAGATCAAGGGAGTTTGGGAAACACCATATATTTT.

The chain uses TRBV5-1 and TRBJ2-2; D is ambiguous. This CDR3 is built from 14 residues. Germline CDR1 reads SGHRS; CDR2 reads YFSETQ. V was shortened by 7 bases and J by 1 base, with 11 bases between the two germline ends. The CDR3 is CASRPGLNTGELFF. Here the CDR3 DNA reads TGCGCCAGCCGGCCGGGCTTGAACACCGGGGAGCTGTTTTTT.

The V call is TRBV4-1, the J call TRBJ2-7, with D perhaps assigned TRBD1 or TRBD2 (5 bases each). Germline-derived CDR1 and CDR2 are MGHRA and YSYEKL. V lost 1 base and J lost 3, with 19 bases in between. This CDR3 contains 17 residues. The CDR3 region has the DNA TGCGCCAGCAGCCAAGTATTTAGGGACCGTAATAGCTACGAGCAGTACTTC. Residues: CASSQVFRDRNSYEQYF.

The CDR3 sequence: CASRRAGGDEKLFF. The CDR3 DNA sequence: TGTGCCAGCAGGAGGGCAGGGGGCGATGAAAAACTGTTTTTT. The chain joins TRBV25-1 to TRBJ1-4; 8 bases align to TRBD1. The ends lost 6 bases at V and 6 bases at J; junction bases unmatched: 6. CDR1 is MGHDK, CDR2 SYGVNS, per germline. The CDR3 loop spans 14 amino acids. The full variable domain, in which reference TRBV25-1 and TRBJ1-4 provide the parts outside the CDR3, is EADIYQTPRYLVIGTGKKITLECSQTMGHDKMYWYQQDPGMELHLIHYSYGVNSTEKGDLSSESTVSRIRTEHFPLTLESARPSHTSQYLCASRRAGGDEKLFFGSGTQLSVL.

The chain uses TRBV4-3 and TRBJ2-7; D is undetermined. The germline V gene has CDR1 LGHNA and CDR2 YSLEER. This CDR3 is built from 14 residues. V was shortened by 3 bases and J by 3 bases, with 12 bases between the two germline ends. CDR3 sequence reads: CASSQNPGHYEQYF. The CDR3 DNA sequence: TGCGCCAGCAGCCAGAACCCCGGCCACTACGAGCAGTACTTC.

J is TRBJ1-3 and V is TRBV13; D is possibly TRBD1 (5 bases). Trimming removed 5 bases at V and 0 bases at J, with 17 bases between. The CDR3 totals 17 residues. CDR1 is PRHDT, CDR2 FYEKMQ, per germline (reference sequence). Written as DNA, the CDR3 is TGTGCCAGCAGCACCCTGACGGGGCCAGACTCTGGAAACACCATATATTTT. This gives the protein CASSTLTGPDSGNTIYF.

V is TRBV5-1 and J is TRBJ2-1, with 13 bases fitting TRBD2. Germline CDR1 SGHRS, CDR2 YFSETQ. The CDR3 runs 16 residues. Trimming took 4 bases from V and 8 from J; bases not matched to a gene: 9. The CDR3 DNA sequence: TGCGCCAGCAGCCAGCGGACTAGCGGGGGTATGGATGAGCAGTTCTTC. Amino acids: CASSQRTSGGMDEQFF.

The genes are TRBV5-1 and TRBJ2-2, with D possibly being TRBD1 or TRBD2 (5 bases each). The CDR3 is 13 residues long. Germline loops: CDR1 SGHRS, CDR2 YFSETQ. The V end was cut by 6 bases, the J end by 6 bases, with 12 bases between. CDR3 nucleotide sequence: TGCGCCAGCACCGTGAGGGGTGCCGGGGAGCTGTTTTTT. This translates into CASTVRGAGELFF. The full variable domain, completed using reference TRBV5-1 and TRBJ2-2, is KAGVTQTPRYLIKTRGQQVTLSCSPISGHRSVSWYQQTPGQGLQFLFEYFSETQRNKGNFPGRFSGRQFSNSRSEMNVSTLELGDSALYLCASTVRGAGELFFGEGSRLTVL.

The chain links TRBV12-3 or TRBV12-4 to TRBJ1-6; D call uncertain. This CDR3 has 12 amino acids. Trimming pared 1 base from V and 10 bases from J, leaving 5 bases between. This CDR3 is CASSLGSSPLHF. CDR3 in DNA: TGTGCCAGCAGTTTAGGTTCGTCACCCCTCCACTTT.

The gene calls are TRBV6-5 and TRBJ1-5; D gene ambiguous. The CDR3 is made up of 14 amino acids. V gave up 7 bases and J gave up 0 bases, with 10 bases separating them. Germline V CDR1 and CDR2: MNHEY, SVGAGI. CDR3 in amino acids: CASKGIYSNQPQHF. CDR3 sequence (DNA): TGTGCCAGCAAGGGCATTTATAGCAATCAGCCCCAGCATTTT.

V and J are TRBV3-1 (or the pseudogene TRBV3-2) and TRBJ1-2; D remains unclear. This CDR3 is 14 amino acids long. Germline V gives CDR1 LGHDT, CDR2 YNNKEL (reference sequence). Trimming took 3 bases from V and 4 from J, leaving 12 bases between them. CDR3 amino acids: CASSQEHSGYGYTF. In DNA form, the CDR3 reads TGTGCCAGCAGCCAGGAGCATTCTGGCTATGGCTACACCTTC.